These 28 T cell receptor beta chains came from one sample sequenced in a study of blood T cell repertoires in COVID-19. Repertoires were generated with immunoSEQ multiplex PCR, while TCRdb's copy carries only in-frame clones and drops some. The repertoire holds a few hundred thousand clones, around 90% seen once, with around a sixth in the top ten. The sample comprised PBMCs or T cells enriched from blood (not recorded which). These TCRs come from a woman between 25 and 40 years old who had recovered from COVID-19.

The chain couples TRBV9 to TRBJ2-3; 8 bases map to TRBD2. The CDR3 spans 18 residues. Germline CDR1 is SGDLS and CDR2 is YYNGEE. V trimming: 4 bases; J trimming: 1 base; junction bases outside the gene matches: 14. Here the CDR3 reads CASSKPVAGMWGTDTQYF. The DNA for the CDR3 is TGTGCCAGCAGCAAACCAGTAGCGGGGATGTGGGGCACAGATACGCAGTATTTT.

The V and J genes are TRBV29-1 and TRBJ1-2; D may be TRBD1 (5 bases). Deletions cut 7 bases from V and 5 bases from J, with 11 bases between. The CDR3 contains 11 residues. Germline loops: CDR1 SQVTM, CDR2 ANQGSEA. The CDR3 DNA is TGCAGCGGGCAGACAGATTATGGCTACACCTTC. It yields the protein CSGQTDYGYTF.

CDR3: CASQGGGYTF. The CDR3 bases are TGTGCCTCCCAGGGGGGTGGCTACACCTTC. The chain recombines TRBV30 with TRBJ1-2, with 7 nucleotides matching TRBD1. Unmatched junction bases numbered 3, after V lost 7 bases and J lost 7 bases. Germline V gene sequence: CDR1 GTSNPN, CDR2 SVGIG (reference sequence). The CDR3 extends over 10 amino acids. Full variable domain (missing parts from reference TRBV30 and TRBJ1-2): SQTIHQWPATLVQPVGSPLSLECTVEGTSNPNLYWYRQAAGRGLQLLFYSVGIGQISSEVPQNLSASRPQDRQFILSSKKLLLSDSGFYLCASQGGGYTFGSGTRLTVV.

The chain employs TRBV28 and TRBJ1-1; TRBD1 agrees at 7 bases. CDR3 length: 20 residues. Germline V gene lookup returns CDR1 MDHEN and CDR2 SYDVKM. The V gene end was trimmed by 3 bases and the J gene end by 1 base; junction bases not matched to a gene: 20. CDR3 sequence (DNA): TGTGCCAGCAGTTTTGGGTTTTCCTGGGACAGACTCTACTCGAACACTGAAGCTTTCTTT. It specifies CASSFGFSWDRLYSNTEAFF.

The chain links TRBV28 to TRBJ1-1; D might be TRBD1 (5 bases). This CDR3 region has 12 residues. Germline V lookup: CDR1 MDHEN, CDR2 SYDVKM. V was pared by 5 bases and J by 5 bases, with 9 bases between. CDR3 in DNA: TGTGCCAGCAGTCTTCAGGGTACTGAAGCTTTCTTT. This encodes CASSLQGTEAFF.

J is TRBJ2-1 and V is TRBV24-1, with D possibly TRBD2 on 7 matching bases. This CDR3 comprises 15 residues. The germline gives CDR1 KGHDR, CDR2 SFDVKD. Trimming pared 6 bases from V and 4 bases from J, leaving 15 bases between. The CDR3 DNA is TGTGCCACCAGTCGGTCGGCGGGGGCGTACAATGAGCAGTTCTTC. This codes for CATSRSAGAYNEQFF.

The chain couples TRBV5-1 to TRBJ2-7; D is undetermined. This CDR3 comprises 13 residues. In germline, CDR1 is SGHRS, CDR2 YFSETQ. Between the trimmed V and J ends, which lost 1 base and 3 bases, there was a span of 8 bases. In DNA, the CDR3 is TGCGCCAGCAGCTTGAGCGAGGACTACGAGCAGTACTTC. Protein: CASSLSEDYEQYF.

The chain recombines TRBV13 with TRBJ2-1, with a weak D call TRBD2 (5 bases). V lost 0 bases to trimming and J lost 0 bases, with 15 bases between them. The V gene's germline CDR1 is PRHDT and CDR2 FYEKMQ (reference sequence). The CDR3 totals 18 residues. The CDR3 region has the DNA TGTGCCAGCAGCTTAGGGGCGGGTTCCTACTCCTCCTACAATGAGCAGTTCTTC. Its protein product is CASSLGAGSYSSYNEQFF.

V is TRBV7-2 and J is TRBJ2-3; possible D gene TRBD2, 5 bases. V lost 4 bases, J lost 6 bases, and 20 bases lay in between. The CDR3 covers 16 residues. Germline V gene data show CDR1 as SGHTA and CDR2 as FQGNSA. The CDR3 sequence: CASSSPAGPTPDTQYF. The CDR3 region has the DNA TGTGCCAGCAGCTCCCCGGCGGGTCCCACACCGGATACGCAGTATTTT.

Remarks on this clone: The junction departs from germline at one end; a sequencing error may be responsible. V gene TRBV7-7 combines with J gene TRBJ2-2; 8 bases are shared with TRBD2. The germline V gene encodes CDR1 SSHAT and CDR2 FNYEAQ (reference sequence). The CDR3 has 16 amino acids. This CDR3 is CASSLNPGTSTGELFF. The CDR3 nucleotides read TGTGCTAGCAGCTTAAACCCAGGGACTAGTACCGGGGAGCTGTTTTTT.

This chain uses TRBV5-4 with TRBJ1-1, with 9 positions matching TRBD1. The CDR3 contains 14 residues. After removal of 4 bases from V and 8 bases from J, the junction contained 9 bases not matched to a gene. The germline V gene encodes CDR1 SGHNT and CDR2 YYREEE (reference sequence). CDR3 sequence: CASSGKDRGGEAFF. The CDR3, as DNA: TGTGCCAGCAGCGGAAAAGACAGGGGGGGAGAAGCTTTCTTT.

The chain has TRBV2 and TRBJ2-3, with 7 nucleotides matching TRBD1. The V and J ends lost 6 bases and 3 bases, in that order; junction bases with no gene match: 9. The CDR3 covers 15 residues. CDR1 and CDR2 (germline): SNHLY, FYNNEI. The CDR3: CASSQRRGWTDTQYF. In nucleotides, the CDR3 is TGTGCCAGCAGCCAACGCAGGGGGTGGACAGATACGCAGTATTTT.

The rearrangement uses TRBV19 and TRBJ1-2; 7 bases fit TRBD1. V shed 6 bases, J shed 3 bases, and the junction held 7 bases outside the gene matches. The CDR3 loop spans 14 amino acids. CDR1 LNHDA and CDR2 SQIVND come from the germline V gene (reference sequence). The CDR3 spells CASSGNRGYYGYTF. DNA of the CDR3: TGTGCCAGTAGCGGGAACAGGGGTTACTATGGCTACACCTTC.

V and J are TRBV6-5 and TRBJ2-7; the D gene is possibly TRBD2 (6 bases). The germline CDR1 and CDR2 sequences are MNHEY and SVGAGI. There are 15 residues in the CDR3. V lost 8 bases and J 4 bases, leaving 21 bases between the germline ends. CDR3 region: CASQRTIGSMYEQYF. CDR3 DNA sequence: TGTGCCAGCCAGCGGACAATCGGGAGTATGTACGAGCAGTACTTC.

This clone was counted once. The V call is TRBV19, the J call TRBJ2-1; 7 nucleotides line up with TRBD2. The CDR3 runs 14 residues. J was trimmed by 7 bases and V by 4 bases; bases with no gene match: 7. Germline V CDR1 and CDR2: LNHDA, SQIVND (reference sequence). Here the CDR3 reads CASSRASGANEQFF. The CDR3 nucleotides read TGTGCCAGTAGTAGGGCTAGCGGAGCAAATGAGCAGTTCTTC.

This sequence joins TRBV6-2 or TRBV6-3 and TRBJ1-1, with D perhaps TRBD1 (6 bases). Germline CDR1 MNHEY, CDR2 SVGEGT. Trimming left V 0 bases short and J 8 bases short, with 13 bases between. This CDR3 has 14 amino acids. In DNA, the CDR3 is TGTGCCAGCAGTTACTCGGTGGCCCAGGGGGAAGCTTTCTTT. As protein: CASSYSVAQGEAFF.

The J gene is TRBJ2-5, the V gene TRBV5-4, with D perhaps TRBD1 (5 bases). There are 14 residues in the CDR3. Trimming cost V 4 bases and J 0 bases, with 10 bases left between them. Germline values: CDR1 SGHNT, CDR2 YYREEE (reference sequence). The CDR3 DNA sequence: TGTGCCAGCAGCGGGGCCTTAAACCAAGAGACCCAGTACTTC. This codes for CASSGALNQETQYF.

J is TRBJ2-4 and V is TRBV6-1; D is unresolved. Trimming stripped 2 bases from V and 4 bases from J, with 12 bases between. The CDR3 runs 15 residues. Germline V CDR1 and CDR2: MNHNS, SASEGT. This chain's CDR3 is CASSESFPTKNIQYF. The CDR3 DNA sequence: TGTGCCAGCAGTGAAAGTTTCCCGACTAAAAACATTCAGTACTTC.

The chain employs TRBV25-1 and TRBJ1-3, with a weak D call TRBD1 (5 bases). Germline V gives CDR1 MGHDK, CDR2 SYGVNS. Trimming left V 3 bases short and J 2 bases short, with 14 bases between. The CDR3 extends over 16 amino acids. CDR3 sequence: CASSEGLGGPGNTIYF. The CDR3 region has the DNA TGTGCCAGCAGTGAGGGACTGGGGGGACCTGGAAACACCATATATTTT.

A word on this clone: Other DNA sequences of this sample code for an identical CDR3. This chain joins TRBV5-4 and TRBJ2-6; TRBD2 is a possible D gene (6 bases). Trimming took off 0 bases at V and 2 bases at J, with 6 bases between the two ends. The V gene's germline CDR1 is SGHNT and CDR2 YYREEE (reference sequence). The CDR3 totals 15 residues. The CDR3 spells CASSLAGAGANVLTF. The CDR3 DNA reads as TGTGCCAGCAGCTTGGCGGGAGCTGGGGCCAACGTCCTGACTTTC.

The chain uses TRBV4-3 and TRBJ2-2; D perhaps matches TRBD1 (6 bases). Trimming cost V 2 bases and J 7 bases, with 11 bases left between them. Germline CDR1 and CDR2: LGHNA and YSLEER. The length of the CDR3 is 14 residues. The CDR3: CASSQKLGGGELFF. The CDR3 nucleotides are TGCGCCAGCAGCCAAAAACTAGGGGGCGGGGAGCTGTTTTTT.

The V gene is TRBV28, the J gene TRBJ1-1; D unresolved. CDR3 length: 11 residues. With 10 bases removed from V and 0 bases from J, the gap between germline ends came to 6 bases. In germline, CDR1 is MDHEN, CDR2 SYDVKM. This CDR3 is CATRVNTEAFF. The DNA for the CDR3 is TGTGCCACTCGGGTGAACACTGAAGCTTTCTTT.

This chain connects TRBV2 to TRBJ1-5; tentative D call: TRBD1 (6 bases). The germline V and J ends were trimmed by 7 bases and 0 bases, with 13 bases remaining between them. The germline gives CDR1 SNHLY, CDR2 FYNNEI. CDR3 size: 15 residues. CDR3 region: CASTRDRYSNQPQHF. In DNA, the CDR3 is TGTGCCAGCACTAGAGACAGGTATAGCAATCAGCCCCAGCATTTT.

This clone was counted once. The V gene is TRBV7-2, the J gene TRBJ2-7; D not certain. Germline values: CDR1 SGHTA, CDR2 FQGNSA. The CDR3 spans 14 residues. V lost 5 bases, J lost 8 bases, and 19 bases lay in between. CDR3 DNA sequence: TGTGCCAGCAGCAATGCCAAAGCGTCTTTGAAGCAGTACTTC. Encoded protein: CASSNAKASLKQYF.

The V gene is TRBV11-2, the J gene TRBJ2-7, with TRBD2 identical over 10 bases. The germline V gene has CDR1 SGHAT and CDR2 FQNNGV. The ends lost 1 base at V and 2 bases at J; junction bases unmatched: 8. The CDR3 has 17 residues. This CDR3 reads CASSLVGASGRTYEQYF. CDR3 sequence (DNA): TGTGCCAGCAGCTTAGTAGGGGCTAGCGGGAGAACCTACGAGCAGTACTTC.

This chain connects TRBV2 to TRBJ2-7; TRBD2 is a possible D gene (6 bases). Trimming removed 11 bases from V and 0 bases from J, with 11 bases in between. This CDR3 is built from 12 residues. CDR1 SNHLY and CDR2 FYNNEI come from the germline V gene. CDR3 in DNA: TGTGCCCGCGGGGACCTCTCCTACGAGCAGTACTTC. Translation gives CARGDLSYEQYF.

This chain links TRBV19 with TRBJ1-3; 9 bases are shared with TRBD1. The V segment lost 9 bases and the J segment 2 bases; nucleotides outside the gene matches: 8. The CDR3 covers 15 residues. Germline CDR1 and CDR2: LNHDA and SQIVND (reference sequence). The CDR3 DNA reads TGTGCCAGCCGGGTGGGACAGGGCGCTGGAAACACCATATATTTT. Amino acids: CASRVGQGAGNTIYF. Combining the CDR3 with reference TRBV19 and TRBJ1-3 gives the whole variable domain DGGITQSPKYLFRKEGQNVTLSCEQNLNHDAMYWYRQDPGQGLRLIYYSQIVNDFQKGDIAEGYSVSREKKESFPLTVTSAQKNPTAFYLCASRVGQGAGNTIYFGEGSWLTVV.

The chain joins TRBV28 to TRBJ1-1, with D uncertain. The CDR3 covers 16 residues. The V end was cut by 5 bases, the J end by 4 bases, with 20 bases between. Germline CDR1 MDHEN, CDR2 SYDVKM. CDR3 nucleotide sequence: TGTGCCAGCAGTCCCTTTGACCGCGGGCGGGCCACTGAAGCTTTCTTT. It translates to CASSPFDRGRATEAFF.